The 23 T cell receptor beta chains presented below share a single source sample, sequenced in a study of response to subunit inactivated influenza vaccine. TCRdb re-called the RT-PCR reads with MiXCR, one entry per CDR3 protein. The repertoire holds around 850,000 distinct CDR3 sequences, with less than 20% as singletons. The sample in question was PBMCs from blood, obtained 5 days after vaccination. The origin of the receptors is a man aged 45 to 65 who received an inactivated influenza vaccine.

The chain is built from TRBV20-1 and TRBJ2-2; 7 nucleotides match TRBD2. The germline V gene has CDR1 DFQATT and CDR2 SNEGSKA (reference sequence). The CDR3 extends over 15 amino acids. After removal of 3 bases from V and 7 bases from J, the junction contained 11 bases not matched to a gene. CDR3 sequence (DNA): TGCAGTGCTAGCCCTCCGGGGAGGGTCGGCGGGGAGCTGTTTTTT. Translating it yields CSASPPGRVGGELFF.

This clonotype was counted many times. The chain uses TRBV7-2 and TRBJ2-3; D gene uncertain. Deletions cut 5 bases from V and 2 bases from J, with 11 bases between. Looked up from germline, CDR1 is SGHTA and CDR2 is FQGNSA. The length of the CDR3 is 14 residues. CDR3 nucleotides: TGTGCCAGCAGCCCCCTGATGAACACAGATACGCAGTATTTT. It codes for CASSPLMNTDTQYF.

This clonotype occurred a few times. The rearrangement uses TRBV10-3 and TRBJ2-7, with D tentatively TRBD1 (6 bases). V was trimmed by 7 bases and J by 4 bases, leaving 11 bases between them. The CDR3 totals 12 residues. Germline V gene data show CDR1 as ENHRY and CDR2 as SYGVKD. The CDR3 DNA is TGTGCCATCAAATCAGGGGTTTACGAGCAGTACTTC. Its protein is CAIKSGVYEQYF.

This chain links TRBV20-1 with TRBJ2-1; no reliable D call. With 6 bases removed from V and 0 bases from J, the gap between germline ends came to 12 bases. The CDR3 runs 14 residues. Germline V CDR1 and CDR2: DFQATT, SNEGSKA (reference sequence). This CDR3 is CSAKHSTSYNEQFF. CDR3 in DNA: TGCAGTGCGAAGCACAGTACCTCCTACAATGAGCAGTTCTTC.

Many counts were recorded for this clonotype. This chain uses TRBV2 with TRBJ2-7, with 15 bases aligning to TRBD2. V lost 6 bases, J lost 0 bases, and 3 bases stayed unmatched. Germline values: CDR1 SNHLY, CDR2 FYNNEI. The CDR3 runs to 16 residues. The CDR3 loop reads CASSGTSGGISYEQYF. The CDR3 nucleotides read TGTGCCAGCAGCGGGACTAGCGGGGGGATCTCCTACGAGCAGTACTTC.

The CDR3 spells CASSQVDRGSPLHF. As DNA, the CDR3 is TGTGCCAGCAGCCAGGTGGACAGAGGATCACCCCTCCACTTT. This sequence joins TRBV4-2 and TRBJ1-6; possible D gene TRBD1, 6 bases. V lost 3 bases, J lost 10 bases, and 13 bases lay in between. In germline, CDR1 is LGHNA, CDR2 YNFKEQ. The CDR3 covers 14 residues.

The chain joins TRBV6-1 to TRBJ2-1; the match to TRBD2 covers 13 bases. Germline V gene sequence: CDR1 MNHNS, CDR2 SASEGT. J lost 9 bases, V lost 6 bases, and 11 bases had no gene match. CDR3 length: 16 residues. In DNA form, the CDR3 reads TGTGCCAGCAGACCAAGACTAGCGGGGGGAGGTAGTGAGCAGTTCTTC. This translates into CASRPRLAGGGSEQFF.

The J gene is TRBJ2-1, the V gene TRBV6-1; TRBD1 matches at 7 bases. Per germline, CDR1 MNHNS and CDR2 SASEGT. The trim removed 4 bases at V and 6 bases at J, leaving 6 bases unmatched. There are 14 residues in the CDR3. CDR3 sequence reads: CASSVRDSLNEQFF. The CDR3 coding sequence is TGTGCCAGCAGTGTCCGGGACAGTCTCAATGAGCAGTTCTTC.

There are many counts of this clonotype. The CDR3 nucleotides are TGTGCCAGCAGTTCTTGGGGGTCGGAGACCCAGTACTTC. Translating gives CASSSWGSETQYF. The V gene is TRBV27, the J gene TRBJ2-5, with D perhaps being TRBD1 or TRBD2 (5 bases each). This CDR3 comprises 13 residues. Looked up from germline, CDR1 is MNHEY and CDR2 is SMNVEV (reference sequence). Trimming pared 4 bases from V and 5 bases from J, leaving 11 bases between.

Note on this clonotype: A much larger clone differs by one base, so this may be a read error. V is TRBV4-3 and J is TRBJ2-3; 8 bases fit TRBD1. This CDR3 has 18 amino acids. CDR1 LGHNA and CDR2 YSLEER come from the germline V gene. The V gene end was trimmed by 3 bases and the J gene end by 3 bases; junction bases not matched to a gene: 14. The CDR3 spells CASSHYGWTGKNTDTQYF. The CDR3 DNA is TGCGCCAGCAGCCACTACGGATGGACAGGGAAAAATACAGATACGCAGTATTTT.

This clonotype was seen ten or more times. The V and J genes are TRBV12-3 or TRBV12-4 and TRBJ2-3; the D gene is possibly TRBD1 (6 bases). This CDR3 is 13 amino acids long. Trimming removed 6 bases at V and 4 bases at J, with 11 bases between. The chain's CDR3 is CASRPNRADTQYF. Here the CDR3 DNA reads TGTGCCAGCAGACCCAACAGGGCAGATACGCAGTATTTT.

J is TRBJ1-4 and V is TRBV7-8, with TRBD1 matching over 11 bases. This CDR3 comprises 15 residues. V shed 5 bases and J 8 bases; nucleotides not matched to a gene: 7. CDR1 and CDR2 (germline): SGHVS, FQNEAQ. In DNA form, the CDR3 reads TGTGCCAGCAGCGTCGGACAGGGGGCCAGGGAAAAACTGTTTTTT. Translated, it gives CASSVGQGAREKLFF.

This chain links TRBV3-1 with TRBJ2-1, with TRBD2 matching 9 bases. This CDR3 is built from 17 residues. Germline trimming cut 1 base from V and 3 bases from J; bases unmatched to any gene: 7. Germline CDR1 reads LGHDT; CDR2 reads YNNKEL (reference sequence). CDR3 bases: TGTGCCAGCAGCCAAGCCGCCTCTAGCGGGGTCTACAATGAGCAGTTCTTC. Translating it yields CASSQAASSGVYNEQFF.

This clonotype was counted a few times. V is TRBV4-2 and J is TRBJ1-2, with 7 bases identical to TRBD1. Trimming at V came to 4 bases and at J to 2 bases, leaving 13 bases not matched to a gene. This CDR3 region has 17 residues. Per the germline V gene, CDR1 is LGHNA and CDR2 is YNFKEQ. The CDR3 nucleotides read TGTGCCAGCAGCCCCAGGGCGGACAGGTCCTTCAACTATGGCTACACCTTC. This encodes CASSPRADRSFNYGYTF.

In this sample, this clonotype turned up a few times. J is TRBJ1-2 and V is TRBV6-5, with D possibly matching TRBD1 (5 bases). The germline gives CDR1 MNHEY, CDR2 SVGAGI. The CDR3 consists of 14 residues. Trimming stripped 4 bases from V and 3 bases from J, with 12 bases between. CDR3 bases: TGTGCCAGCAGTTCGACAAGGGGTTACTATGGCTACACCTTC. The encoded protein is CASSSTRGYYGYTF.

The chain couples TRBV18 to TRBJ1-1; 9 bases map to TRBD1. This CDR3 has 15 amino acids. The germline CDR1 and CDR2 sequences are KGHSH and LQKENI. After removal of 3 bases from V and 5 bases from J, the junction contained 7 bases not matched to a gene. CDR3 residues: CASSPNGQGITEAFF. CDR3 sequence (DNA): TGTGCCAGCTCACCCAATGGACAGGGGATAACTGAAGCTTTCTTT. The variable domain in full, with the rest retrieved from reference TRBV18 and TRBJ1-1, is NAGVMQNPRHLVRRRGQEARLRCSPMKGHSHVYWYRQLPEEGLKFMVYLQKENIIDESGMPKERFSAEFPKEGPSILRIQQVVRGDSAAYFCASSPNGQGITEAFFGQGTRLTVV.

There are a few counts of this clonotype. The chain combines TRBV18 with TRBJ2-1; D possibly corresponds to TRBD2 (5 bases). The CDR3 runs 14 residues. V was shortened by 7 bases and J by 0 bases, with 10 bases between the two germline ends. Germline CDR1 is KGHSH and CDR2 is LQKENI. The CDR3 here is CASYGEGSYNEQFF. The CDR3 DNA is TGTGCCAGCTACGGCGAGGGCTCCTACAATGAGCAGTTCTTC. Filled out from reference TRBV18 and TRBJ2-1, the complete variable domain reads NAGVMQNPRHLVRRRGQEARLRCSPMKGHSHVYWYRQLPEEGLKFMVYLQKENIIDESGMPKERFSAEFPKEGPSILRIQQVVRGDSAAYFCASYGEGSYNEQFFGPGTRLTVL.

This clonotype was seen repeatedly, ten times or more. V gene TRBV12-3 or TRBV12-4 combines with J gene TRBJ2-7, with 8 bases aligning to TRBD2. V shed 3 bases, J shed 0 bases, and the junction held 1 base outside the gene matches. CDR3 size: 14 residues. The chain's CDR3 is CASSFSGASYEQYF. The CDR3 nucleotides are TGTGCCAGCAGTTTTAGCGGGGCCTCCTACGAGCAGTACTTC.

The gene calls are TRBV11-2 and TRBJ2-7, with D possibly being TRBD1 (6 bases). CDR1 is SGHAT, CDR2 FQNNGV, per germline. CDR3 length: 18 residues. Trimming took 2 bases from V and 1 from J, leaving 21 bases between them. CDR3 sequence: CASSLMGATTKTSYEQYF. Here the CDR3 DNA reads TGTGCCAGCAGCTTAATGGGGGCAACAACCAAAACATCCTACGAGCAGTACTTC.

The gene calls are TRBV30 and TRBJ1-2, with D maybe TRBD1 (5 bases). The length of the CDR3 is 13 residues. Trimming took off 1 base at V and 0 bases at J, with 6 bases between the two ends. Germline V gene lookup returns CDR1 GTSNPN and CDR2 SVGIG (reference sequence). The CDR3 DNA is TGTGCCTGGAGTGGACAGTCTAACTATGGCTACACCTTC. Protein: CAWSGQSNYGYTF.

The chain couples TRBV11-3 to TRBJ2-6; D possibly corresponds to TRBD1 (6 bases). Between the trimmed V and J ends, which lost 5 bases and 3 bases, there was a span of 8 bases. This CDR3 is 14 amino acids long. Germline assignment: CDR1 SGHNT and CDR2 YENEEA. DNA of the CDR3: TGTGCCAGCAGCCCGACAGGTGGGGCCAACGTCCTGACTTTC. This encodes CASSPTGGANVLTF.

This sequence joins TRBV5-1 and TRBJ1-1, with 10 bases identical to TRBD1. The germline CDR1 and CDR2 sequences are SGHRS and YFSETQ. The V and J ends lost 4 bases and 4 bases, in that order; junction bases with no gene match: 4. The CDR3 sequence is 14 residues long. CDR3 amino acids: CASSRDRGRTEAFF. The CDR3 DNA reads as TGCGCCAGCAGCCGAGACAGGGGGCGCACTGAAGCTTTCTTT.

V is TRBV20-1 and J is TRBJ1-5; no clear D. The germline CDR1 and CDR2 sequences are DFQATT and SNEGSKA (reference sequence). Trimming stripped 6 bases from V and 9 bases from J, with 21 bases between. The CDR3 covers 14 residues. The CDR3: CSASGFSLGGPQHF. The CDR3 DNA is TGCAGTGCCAGTGGGTTCTCTCTAGGAGGGCCCCAGCATTTT.